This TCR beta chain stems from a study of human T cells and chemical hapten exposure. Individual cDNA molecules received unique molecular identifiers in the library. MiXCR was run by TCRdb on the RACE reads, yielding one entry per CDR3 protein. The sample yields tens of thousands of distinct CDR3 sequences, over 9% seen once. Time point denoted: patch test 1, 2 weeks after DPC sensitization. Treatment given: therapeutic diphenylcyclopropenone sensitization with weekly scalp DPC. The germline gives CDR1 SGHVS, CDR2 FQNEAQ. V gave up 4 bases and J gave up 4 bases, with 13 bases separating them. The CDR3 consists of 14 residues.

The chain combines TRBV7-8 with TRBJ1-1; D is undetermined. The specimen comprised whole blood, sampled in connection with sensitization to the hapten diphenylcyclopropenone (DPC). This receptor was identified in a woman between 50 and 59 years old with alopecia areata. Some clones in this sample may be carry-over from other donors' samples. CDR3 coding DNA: TGTGCCAGCAGCTCCGGGCCGTGGGTCACTGAAGCTTTCTTT. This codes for CASSSGPWVTEAFF.